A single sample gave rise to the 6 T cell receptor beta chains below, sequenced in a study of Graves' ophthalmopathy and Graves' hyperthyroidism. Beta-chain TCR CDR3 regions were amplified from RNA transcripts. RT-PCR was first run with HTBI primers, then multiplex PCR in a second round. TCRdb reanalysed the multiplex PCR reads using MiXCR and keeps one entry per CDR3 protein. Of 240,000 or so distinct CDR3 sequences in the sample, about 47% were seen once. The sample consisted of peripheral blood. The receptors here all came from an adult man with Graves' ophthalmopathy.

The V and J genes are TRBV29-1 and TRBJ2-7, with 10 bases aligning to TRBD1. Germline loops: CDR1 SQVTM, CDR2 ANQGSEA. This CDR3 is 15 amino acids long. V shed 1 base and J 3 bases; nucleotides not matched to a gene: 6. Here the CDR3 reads CSVEGGQGVFYEQYF. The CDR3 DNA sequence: TGCAGCGTTGAAGGCGGACAGGGGGTTTTCTACGAGCAGTACTTC.

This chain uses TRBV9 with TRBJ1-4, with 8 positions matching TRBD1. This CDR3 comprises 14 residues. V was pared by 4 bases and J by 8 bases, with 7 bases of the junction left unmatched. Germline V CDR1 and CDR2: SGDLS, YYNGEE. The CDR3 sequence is CASSLDRVDEKLFF. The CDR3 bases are TGTGCCAGCAGCTTGGACAGGGTTGACGAAAAACTGTTTTTT.

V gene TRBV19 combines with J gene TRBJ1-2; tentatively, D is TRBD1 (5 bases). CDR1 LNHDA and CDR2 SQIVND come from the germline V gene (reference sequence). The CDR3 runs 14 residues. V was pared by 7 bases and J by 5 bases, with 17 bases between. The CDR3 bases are TGTGCCAGTAACAACATCGGGGCGGGATATGGCTACACCTTC. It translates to CASNNIGAGYGYTF.

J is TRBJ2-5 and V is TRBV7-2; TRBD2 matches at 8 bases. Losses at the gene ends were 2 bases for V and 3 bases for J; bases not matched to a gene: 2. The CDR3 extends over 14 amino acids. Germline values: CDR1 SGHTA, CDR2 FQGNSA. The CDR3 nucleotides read TGTGCCAGCAGCTTATTAGCGGGGAAAGAGACCCAGTACTTC. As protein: CASSLLAGKETQYF.

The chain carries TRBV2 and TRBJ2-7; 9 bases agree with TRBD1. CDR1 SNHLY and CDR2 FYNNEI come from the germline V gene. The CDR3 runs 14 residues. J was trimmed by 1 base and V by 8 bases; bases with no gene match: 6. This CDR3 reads CASLGQGISYEQYF. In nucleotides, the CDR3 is TGTGCCAGCCTGGGACAGGGAATATCCTACGAGCAGTACTTC.

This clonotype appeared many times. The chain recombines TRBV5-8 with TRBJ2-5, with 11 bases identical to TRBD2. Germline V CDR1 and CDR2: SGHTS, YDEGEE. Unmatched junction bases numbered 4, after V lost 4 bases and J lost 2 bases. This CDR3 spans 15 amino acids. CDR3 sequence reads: CASSQLAGDQETQYF. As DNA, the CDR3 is TGTGCCAGCAGCCAACTAGCGGGGGATCAAGAGACCCAGTACTTC.